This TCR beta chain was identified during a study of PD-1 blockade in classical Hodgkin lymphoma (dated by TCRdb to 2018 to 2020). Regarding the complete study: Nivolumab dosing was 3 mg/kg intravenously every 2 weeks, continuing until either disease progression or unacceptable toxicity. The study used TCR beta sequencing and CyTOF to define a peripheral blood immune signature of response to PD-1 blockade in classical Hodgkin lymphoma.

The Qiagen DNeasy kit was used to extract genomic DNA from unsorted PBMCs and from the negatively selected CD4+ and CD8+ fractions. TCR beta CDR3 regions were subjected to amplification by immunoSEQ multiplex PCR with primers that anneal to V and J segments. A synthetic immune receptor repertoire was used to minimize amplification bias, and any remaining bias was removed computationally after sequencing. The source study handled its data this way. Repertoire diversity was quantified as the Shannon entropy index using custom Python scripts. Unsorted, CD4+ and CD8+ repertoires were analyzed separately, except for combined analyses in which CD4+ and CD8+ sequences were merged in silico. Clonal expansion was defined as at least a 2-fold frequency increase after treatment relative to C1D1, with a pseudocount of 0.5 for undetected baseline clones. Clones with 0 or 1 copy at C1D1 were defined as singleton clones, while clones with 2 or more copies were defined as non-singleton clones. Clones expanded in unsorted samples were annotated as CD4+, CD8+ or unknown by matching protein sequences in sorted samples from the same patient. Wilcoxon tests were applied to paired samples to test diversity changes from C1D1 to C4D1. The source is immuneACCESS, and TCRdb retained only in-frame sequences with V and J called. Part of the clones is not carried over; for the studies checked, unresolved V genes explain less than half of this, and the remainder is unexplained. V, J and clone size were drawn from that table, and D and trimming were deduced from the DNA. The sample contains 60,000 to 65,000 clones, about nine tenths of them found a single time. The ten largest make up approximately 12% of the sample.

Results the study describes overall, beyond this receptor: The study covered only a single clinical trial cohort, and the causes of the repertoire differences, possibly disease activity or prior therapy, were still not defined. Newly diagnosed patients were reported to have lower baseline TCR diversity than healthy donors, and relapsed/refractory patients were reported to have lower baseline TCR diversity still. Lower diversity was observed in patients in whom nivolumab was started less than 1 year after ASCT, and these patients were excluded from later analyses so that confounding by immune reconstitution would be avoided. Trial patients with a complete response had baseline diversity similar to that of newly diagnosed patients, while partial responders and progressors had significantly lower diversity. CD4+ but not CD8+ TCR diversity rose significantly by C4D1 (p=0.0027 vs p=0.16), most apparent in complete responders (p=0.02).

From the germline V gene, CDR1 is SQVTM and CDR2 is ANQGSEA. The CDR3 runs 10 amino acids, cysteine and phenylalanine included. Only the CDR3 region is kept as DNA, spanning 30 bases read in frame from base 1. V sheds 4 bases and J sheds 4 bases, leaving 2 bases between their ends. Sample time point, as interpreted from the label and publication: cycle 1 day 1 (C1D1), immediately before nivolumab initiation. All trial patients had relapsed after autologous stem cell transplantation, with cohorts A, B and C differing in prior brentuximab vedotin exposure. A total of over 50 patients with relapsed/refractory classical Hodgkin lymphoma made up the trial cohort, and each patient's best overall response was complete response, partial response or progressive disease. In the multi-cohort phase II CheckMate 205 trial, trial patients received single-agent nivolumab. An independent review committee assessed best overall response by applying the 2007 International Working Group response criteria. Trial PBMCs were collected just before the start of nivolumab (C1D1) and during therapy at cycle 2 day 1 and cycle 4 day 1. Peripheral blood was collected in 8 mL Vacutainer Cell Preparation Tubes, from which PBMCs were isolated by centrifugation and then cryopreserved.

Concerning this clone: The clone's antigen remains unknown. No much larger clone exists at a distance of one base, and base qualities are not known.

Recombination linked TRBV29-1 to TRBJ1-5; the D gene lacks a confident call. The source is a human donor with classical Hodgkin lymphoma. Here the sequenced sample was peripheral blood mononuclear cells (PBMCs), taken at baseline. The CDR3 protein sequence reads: CSVANQPQHF. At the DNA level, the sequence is TGCAGCGTTGCGAATCAGCCCCAGCATTTT.